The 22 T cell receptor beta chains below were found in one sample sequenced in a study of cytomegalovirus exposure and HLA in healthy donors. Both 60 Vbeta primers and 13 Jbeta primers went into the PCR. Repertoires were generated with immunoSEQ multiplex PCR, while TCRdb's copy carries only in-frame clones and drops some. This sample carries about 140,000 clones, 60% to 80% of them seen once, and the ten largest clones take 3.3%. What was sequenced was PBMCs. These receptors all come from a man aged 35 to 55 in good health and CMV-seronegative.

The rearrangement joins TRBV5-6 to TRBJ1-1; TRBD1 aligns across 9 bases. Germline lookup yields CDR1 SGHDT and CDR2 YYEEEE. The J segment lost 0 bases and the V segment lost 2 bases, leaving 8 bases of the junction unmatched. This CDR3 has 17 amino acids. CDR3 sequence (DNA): TGTGCCAGCAGCTTCCCTGGACAGGGGTTCATGAACACTGAAGCTTTCTTT. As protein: CASSFPGQGFMNTEAFF.

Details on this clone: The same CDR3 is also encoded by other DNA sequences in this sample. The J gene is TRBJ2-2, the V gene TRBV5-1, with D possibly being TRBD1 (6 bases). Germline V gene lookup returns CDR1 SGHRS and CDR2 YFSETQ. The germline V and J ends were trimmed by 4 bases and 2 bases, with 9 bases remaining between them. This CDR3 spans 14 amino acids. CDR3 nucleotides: TGCGCCAGCAGCCCGGGACAAAACACCGGGGAGCTGTTTTTT. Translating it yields CASSPGQNTGELFF.

The CDR3 here is CASSRGAGTYEQYF. The CDR3 DNA sequence: TGTGCCAGCAGCCGGGGGGCAGGAACCTACGAGCAGTACTTC. The chain has TRBV5-8 and TRBJ2-7; a weak D match, TRBD2 (7 bases). V lost 4 bases and J lost 2, with 13 bases in between. CDR3 size: 14 residues. The germline V gene has CDR1 SGHTS and CDR2 YDEGEE.

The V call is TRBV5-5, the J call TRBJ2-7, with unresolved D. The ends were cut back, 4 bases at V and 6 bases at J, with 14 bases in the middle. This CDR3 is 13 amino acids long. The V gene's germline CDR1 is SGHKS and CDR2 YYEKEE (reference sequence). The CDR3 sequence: CASSPLGRPEQYF. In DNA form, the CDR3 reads TGTGCCAGCAGCCCGTTGGGCCGTCCCGAGCAGTACTTC.

CDR3 in DNA: TGTGCCAGCAGGAGGGGAAACACCATATATTTT. As protein: CASRRGNTIYF. The chain has TRBV6-5 and TRBJ1-3; D is ambiguous. Per the germline V gene, CDR1 is MNHEY and CDR2 is SVGAGI. The ends were cut back, 6 bases at V and 4 bases at J, with 4 bases in the middle. This CDR3 region has 11 residues.

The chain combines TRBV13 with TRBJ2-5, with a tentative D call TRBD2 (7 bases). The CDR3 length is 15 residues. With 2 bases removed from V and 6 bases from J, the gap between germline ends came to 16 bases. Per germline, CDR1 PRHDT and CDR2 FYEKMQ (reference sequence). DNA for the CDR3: TGTGCCAGCAGCTTAAGGGGGGGCTCTGATAAGACCCAGTACTTC. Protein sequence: CASSLRGGSDKTQYF.

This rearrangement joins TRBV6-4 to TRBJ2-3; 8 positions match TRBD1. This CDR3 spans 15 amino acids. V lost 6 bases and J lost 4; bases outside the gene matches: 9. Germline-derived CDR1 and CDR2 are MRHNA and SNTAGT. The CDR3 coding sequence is TGTGCCAGCAGCCCCAGGGACAGGTTCGCAGATACGCAGTATTTT. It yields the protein CASSPRDRFADTQYF.

As DNA, the CDR3 is TGTGCCAGCAGTTTTGGGCAGGCTCAAGAGACCCAGTACTTC. This codes for CASSFGQAQETQYF. This chain uses TRBV27 with TRBJ2-5; D ambiguous. The V gene lost 3 bases and the J gene lost 2 bases, with 10 bases spanning the gap. The CDR3 has 14 residues. Germline values: CDR1 MNHEY, CDR2 SMNVEV (reference sequence).

The CDR3: CASSPLRGKEDTQYF. CDR3 nucleotide sequence: TGTGCCAGCAGCCCCTTAAGGGGTAAAGAAGATACGCAGTATTTT. The chain uses TRBV16 and TRBJ2-3; perhaps TRBD1 as D (5 bases). The length of the CDR3 is 15 residues. The V gene's germline CDR1 is KGHSY and CDR2 FQNENV. Trimming removed 4 bases at V and 5 bases at J, with 16 bases between.

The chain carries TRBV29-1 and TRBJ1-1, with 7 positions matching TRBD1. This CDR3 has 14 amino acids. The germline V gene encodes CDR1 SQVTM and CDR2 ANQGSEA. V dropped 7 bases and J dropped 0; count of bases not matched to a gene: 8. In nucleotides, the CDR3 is TGCAGCGCCCGGGGGACAGATGTGAACACTGAAGCTTTCTTT. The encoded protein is CSARGTDVNTEAFF.

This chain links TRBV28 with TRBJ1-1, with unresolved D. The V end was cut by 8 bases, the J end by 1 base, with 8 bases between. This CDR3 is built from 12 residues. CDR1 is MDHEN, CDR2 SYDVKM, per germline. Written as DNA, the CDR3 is TGTGCCAGCTCAGAAACGAACACTGAAGCTTTCTTT. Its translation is CASSETNTEAFF.

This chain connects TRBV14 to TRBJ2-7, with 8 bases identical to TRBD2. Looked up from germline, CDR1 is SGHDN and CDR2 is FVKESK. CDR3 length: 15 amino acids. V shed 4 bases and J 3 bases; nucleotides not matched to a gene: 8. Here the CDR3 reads CASSPRGGRVYEQYF. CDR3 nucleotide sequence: TGTGCCAGCAGCCCCCGGGGGGGTAGGGTCTACGAGCAGTACTTC.

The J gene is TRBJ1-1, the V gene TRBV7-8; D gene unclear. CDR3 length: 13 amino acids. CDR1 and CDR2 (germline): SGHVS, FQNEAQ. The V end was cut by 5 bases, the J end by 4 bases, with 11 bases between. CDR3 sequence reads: CASSQEGSTEAFF. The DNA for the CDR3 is TGTGCCAGCAGCCAAGAGGGTTCCACTGAAGCTTTCTTT.

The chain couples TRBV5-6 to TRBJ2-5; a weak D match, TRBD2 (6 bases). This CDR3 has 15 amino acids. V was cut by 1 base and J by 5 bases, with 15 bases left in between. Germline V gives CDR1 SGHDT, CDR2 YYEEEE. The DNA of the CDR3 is TGTGCCAGCAGCTTGTCGGGGGTTAAGGGGGAGACCCAGTACTTC. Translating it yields CASSLSGVKGETQYF.

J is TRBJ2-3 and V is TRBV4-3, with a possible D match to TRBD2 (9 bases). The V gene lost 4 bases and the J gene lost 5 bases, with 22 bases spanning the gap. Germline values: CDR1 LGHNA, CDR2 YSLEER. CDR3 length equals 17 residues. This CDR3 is CASSPQGAGGLLDTQYF. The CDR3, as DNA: TGCGCCAGCAGCCCCCAGGGGGCGGGGGGGCTGTTAGATACGCAGTATTTT.

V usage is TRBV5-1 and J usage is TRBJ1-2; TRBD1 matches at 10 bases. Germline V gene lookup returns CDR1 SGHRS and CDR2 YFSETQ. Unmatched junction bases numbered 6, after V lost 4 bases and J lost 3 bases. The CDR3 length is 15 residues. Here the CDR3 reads CASSPGTGAHYGYTF. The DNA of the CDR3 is TGCGCCAGCAGCCCCGGGACAGGGGCCCACTATGGCTACACCTTC.

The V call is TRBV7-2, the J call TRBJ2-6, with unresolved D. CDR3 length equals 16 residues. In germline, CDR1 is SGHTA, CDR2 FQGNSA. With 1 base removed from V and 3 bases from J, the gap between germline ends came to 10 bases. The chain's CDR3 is CASSLGHLSGANVLTF. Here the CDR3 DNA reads TGTGCCAGCAGCTTAGGTCATCTGAGTGGGGCCAACGTCCTGACTTTC.

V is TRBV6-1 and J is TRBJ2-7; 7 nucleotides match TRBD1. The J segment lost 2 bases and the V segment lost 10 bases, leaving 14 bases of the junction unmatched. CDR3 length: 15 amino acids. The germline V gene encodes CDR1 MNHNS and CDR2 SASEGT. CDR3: CATSEPGDRPYEQYF. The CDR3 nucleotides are TGTGCCACCTCCGAACCCGGGGACAGACCCTACGAGCAGTACTTC.

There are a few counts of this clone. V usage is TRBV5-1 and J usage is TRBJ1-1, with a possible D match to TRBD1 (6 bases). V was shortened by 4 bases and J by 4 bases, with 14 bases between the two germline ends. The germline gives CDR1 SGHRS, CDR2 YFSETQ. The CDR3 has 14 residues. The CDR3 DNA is TGCGCCAGCAGCGTGGAACAGGGATTCACTGAAGCTTTCTTT. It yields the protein CASSVEQGFTEAFF.

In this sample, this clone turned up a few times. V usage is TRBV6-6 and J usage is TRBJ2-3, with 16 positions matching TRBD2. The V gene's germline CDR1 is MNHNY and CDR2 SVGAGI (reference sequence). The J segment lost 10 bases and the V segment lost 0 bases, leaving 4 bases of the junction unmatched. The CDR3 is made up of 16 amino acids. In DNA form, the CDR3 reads TGTGCCAGCAGTTACTCTTTGGGGACTAGCGGGGGGGCGCAGTATTTT. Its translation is CASSYSLGTSGGAQYF.

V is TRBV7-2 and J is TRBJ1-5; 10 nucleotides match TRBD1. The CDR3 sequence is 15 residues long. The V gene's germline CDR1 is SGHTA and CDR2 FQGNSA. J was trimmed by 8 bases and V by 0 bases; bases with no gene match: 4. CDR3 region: CASSLAGTGEKPQHF. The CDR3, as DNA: TGTGCCAGCAGCTTAGCTGGGACAGGGGAGAAGCCCCAGCATTTT.

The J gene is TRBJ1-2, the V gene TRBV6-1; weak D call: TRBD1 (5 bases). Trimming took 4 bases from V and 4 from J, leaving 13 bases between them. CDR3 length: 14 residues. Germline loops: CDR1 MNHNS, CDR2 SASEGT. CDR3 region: CASSVDGGAYGYTF. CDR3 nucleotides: TGTGCCAGCAGTGTGGACGGTGGGGCCTATGGCTACACCTTC.